Described below is a single T cell receptor (beta chain) sequence and its context. Method: immunoSEQ multiplex PCR; TCRdb's copy keeps in-frame clones and lacks some. Of 60,000 to 65,000 clones listed, less than 95% are singletons. This sample was included in a study of OX40 agonist ivuxolimab in advanced cancers. Systemic immunosuppression or autoimmune disease history was grounds to exclude patients. The sequences come from CD4+ or CD8+ T cells sorted from blood, collected in a trial of the OX40 agonist ivuxolimab. This sequence was found in an adult with an advanced solid tumor such as melanoma, head and neck, liver or kidney cancer.

The CDR3 loop is CASSPSPGLAGPSTGELFF. In nucleotides, the CDR3 is TGTGCCAGTAGTCCTTCCCCGGGACTAGCGGGACCTAGCACCGGGGAGCTGTTTTTT. The chain recombines TRBV19 with TRBJ2-2; 13 bases agree with TRBD2. The germline CDR1 and CDR2 sequences are LNHDA and SQIVND (reference sequence). This CDR3 spans 19 amino acids. Trimming removed 5 bases from V and 4 bases from J; junction bases left unmatched: 13.